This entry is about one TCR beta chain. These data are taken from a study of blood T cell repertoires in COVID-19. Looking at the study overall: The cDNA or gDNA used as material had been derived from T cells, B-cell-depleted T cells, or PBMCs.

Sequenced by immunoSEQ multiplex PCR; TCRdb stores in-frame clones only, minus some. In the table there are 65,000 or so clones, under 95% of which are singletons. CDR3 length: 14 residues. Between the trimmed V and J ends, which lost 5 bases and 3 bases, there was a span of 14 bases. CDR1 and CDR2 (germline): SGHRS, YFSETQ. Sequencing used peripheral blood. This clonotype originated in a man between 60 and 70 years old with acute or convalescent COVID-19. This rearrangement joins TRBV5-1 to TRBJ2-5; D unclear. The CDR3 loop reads CASRRFPKEETQYF. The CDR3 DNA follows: TGCGCCAGCAGGAGGTTTCCGAAGGAAGAGACCCAGTACTTC.